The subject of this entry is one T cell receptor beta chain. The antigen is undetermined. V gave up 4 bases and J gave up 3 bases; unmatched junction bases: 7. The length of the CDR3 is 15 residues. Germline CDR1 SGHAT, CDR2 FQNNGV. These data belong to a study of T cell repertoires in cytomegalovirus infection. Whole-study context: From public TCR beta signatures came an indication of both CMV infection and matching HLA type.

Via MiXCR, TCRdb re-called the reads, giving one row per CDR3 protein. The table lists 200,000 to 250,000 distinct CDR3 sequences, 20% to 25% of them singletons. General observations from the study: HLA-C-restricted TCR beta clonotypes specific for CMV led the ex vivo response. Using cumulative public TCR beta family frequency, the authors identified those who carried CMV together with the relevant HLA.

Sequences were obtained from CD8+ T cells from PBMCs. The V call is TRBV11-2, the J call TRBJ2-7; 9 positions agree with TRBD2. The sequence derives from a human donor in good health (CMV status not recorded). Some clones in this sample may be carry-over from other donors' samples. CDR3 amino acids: CASSSGGLARYEQYF. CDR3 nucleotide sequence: TGTGCCAGCAGCTCCGGGGGACTAGCTCGCTACGAGCAGTACTTC.